These 16 T cell receptor beta chains originate from one sample sequenced in a study of blood T cell repertoires in COVID-19. Data came from immunoSEQ multiplex PCR; TCRdb stores just in-frame clones and leaves some out. The table has more than 200,000 clones, roughly nine tenths seen once. The material sequenced was peripheral blood. All receptors derive from a man aged 40-50 years with acute or convalescent COVID-19.

This chain links TRBV6-6 with TRBJ1-1; 9 bases agree with TRBD1. CDR3 length equals 15 residues. Germline lookup yields CDR1 MNHNY and CDR2 SVGAGI (reference sequence). V lost 5 bases to trimming and J lost 1 base; unmatched junction nucleotides: 5. The CDR3: CASSTRTGANTEAFF. The CDR3 DNA reads TGTGCCAGCAGTACCCGGACAGGGGCGAACACTGAAGCTTTCTTT.

The V call is TRBV12-3 or TRBV12-4, the J call TRBJ2-1, with TRBD2 as a possible D gene (6 bases). V was cut by 5 bases and J by 3 bases, with 8 bases left in between. This CDR3 region has 13 residues. Written as DNA, the CDR3 is TGTGCCAGCAGTCCGACTAGCTACAATGAGCAGTTCTTC. Its protein product is CASSPTSYNEQFF.

This clone was seen just once. The chain carries TRBV23-1 and TRBJ1-2, with 10 bases identical to TRBD1. TRBV23-1 is flagged as an ORF with uncertain function. The CDR3 contains 19 residues. V dropped 3 bases and J dropped 4; count of bases not matched to a gene: 17. This CDR3 is CASSHFFRDRGPLIYGYTF. The CDR3 DNA follows: TGCGCCAGCAGTCACTTTTTCCGGGACAGGGGCCCTCTTATCTATGGCTACACCTTC.

The chain links TRBV6-6 to TRBJ2-5, with D maybe TRBD1 (5 bases). Trimming pared 0 bases from V and 5 bases from J, leaving 16 bases between. Germline V gene lookup returns CDR1 MNHNY and CDR2 SVGAGI (reference sequence). This CDR3 has 16 amino acids. The CDR3 bases are TGTGCCAGCAGTTACTCAGACAGCCTCAGGTGGGAGACCCAGTACTTC. Protein product: CASSYSDSLRWETQYF.

V and J are TRBV3-1 (or the pseudogene TRBV3-2) and TRBJ1-3, with D maybe TRBD1 (5 bases). The CDR3 extends over 13 amino acids. Germline V gene sequence: CDR1 LGHDT, CDR2 YNNKEL (reference sequence). Trimming took off 6 bases at V and 4 bases at J, with 10 bases between the two ends. CDR3 sequence reads: CASRGTPGNTIYF. The CDR3 DNA sequence: TGTGCCAGCAGAGGGACTCCAGGAAACACCATATATTTT.

This clone has a single count. The V and J genes are TRBV6-6 and TRBJ1-6; 8 bases map to TRBD1. V shed 2 bases and J 6 bases; nucleotides not matched to a gene: 0. Germline CDR1 and CDR2: MNHNY and SVGAGI (reference sequence). CDR3 length: 14 amino acids. CDR3: CASSYDRGNSPLHF. CDR3 nucleotides: TGTGCCAGCAGTTACGACAGGGGTAATTCACCCCTCCACTTT.

Turning to this clone: Other DNA sequences within the sample encode an identical CDR3. The chain employs TRBV6-2 or TRBV6-3 and TRBJ1-6; D is perhaps TRBD1 (6 bases). CDR3 length: 15 amino acids. The V end was cut by 2 bases, the J end by 4 bases, with 9 bases between. The germline gives CDR1 MNHEY, CDR2 SVGEGT. CDR3 DNA: TGTGCCAGCAGTTACCCTGGACAGTATAATTCACCCCTCCACTTT. Protein: CASSYPGQYNSPLHF.

The chain recombines TRBV3-1 (or the pseudogene TRBV3-2) with TRBJ2-1; tentative D call: TRBD1 (5 bases). The V end lost 5 bases, the J end lost 4 bases, and 12 bases lay between the germline ends. The length of the CDR3 is 14 residues. The germline CDR1 and CDR2 sequences are LGHDT and YNNKEL (reference sequence). CDR3 DNA sequence: TGTGCCAGCAGCGAAAGGGGCGGATACAATGAGCAGTTCTTC. This gives the protein CASSERGGYNEQFF.

The table lists this clone with a count of one. This sequence joins TRBV30 and TRBJ1-2; 7 bases align to TRBD1. The CDR3 is 11 amino acids. V shed 4 bases, J shed 7 bases, and the junction held 3 bases outside the gene matches. Germline CDR1 GTSNPN, CDR2 SVGIG (reference sequence). CDR3 amino acids: CAWTNRGGYTF. CDR3 nucleotide sequence: TGTGCCTGGACCAACAGGGGTGGCTACACCTTC.

The chain links TRBV4-3 to TRBJ2-7, with TRBD1 matching over 9 bases. CDR1 LGHNA and CDR2 YSLEER come from the germline V gene. The V segment lost 1 base and the J segment 6 bases; nucleotides outside the gene matches: 16. CDR3 size: 18 residues. CDR3 amino acids: CASSQVRGRTGAPGEQYF. Written as DNA, the CDR3 is TGCGCCAGCAGCCAAGTAAGGGGGAGGACAGGGGCACCCGGCGAGCAGTACTTC.

This clone was counted between two and nine times. J is TRBJ2-3 and V is TRBV6-4, with 14 bases that match TRBD2. Per germline, CDR1 MRHNA and CDR2 SNTAGT. The V and J ends lost 0 bases and 8 bases, in that order; junction bases with no gene match: 1. The CDR3 runs to 15 residues. This chain's CDR3 is CASSDSTSGGATQYF. DNA for the CDR3: TGTGCCAGCAGTGACTCGACTAGCGGGGGGGCTACGCAGTATTTT.

The chain uses TRBV5-6 and TRBJ2-7, with 7 bases lining up with TRBD2. CDR1 and CDR2 (germline): SGHDT, YYEEEE. Losses at the gene ends were 6 bases for V and 3 bases for J; bases not matched to a gene: 9. This CDR3 is 14 amino acids long. The CDR3 DNA reads as TGTGCCAGCACCCCGGGAGGAGGCTTCTACGAGCAGTACTTC. Translation: CASTPGGGFYEQYF.

The chain combines TRBV28 with TRBJ1-4; 8 nucleotides align to TRBD1. The junction had 9 bases not matched to a gene; V was cut back by 4 bases and J by 8 bases. CDR3 length: 15 residues. Germline-derived CDR1 and CDR2 are MDHEN and SYDVKM. This CDR3 reads CASSSPGGGGEKLFF. CDR3 DNA: TGTGCCAGCAGTTCACCAGGGGGCGGAGGGGAAAAACTGTTTTTT.

The rearrangement links TRBV14 to TRBJ2-1; no firm D call. Trimming left V 0 bases short and J 7 bases short, with 13 bases between. The CDR3 contains 15 residues. Germline V gene data show CDR1 as SGHDN and CDR2 as FVKESK. The CDR3 DNA follows: TGTGCCAGCAGCCAAGATCTGGTCGGGTTAAATGAGCAGTTCTTC. This translates into CASSQDLVGLNEQFF.

The CDR3 bases are TGTGCCAGCAGCTCCCAGCGGGAGTCCTACAATGAGCAGTTCTTC. It is translated as CASSSQRESYNEQFF. The chain has TRBV11-2 and TRBJ2-1; 8 positions agree with TRBD2. V lost 4 bases and J lost 1; bases outside the gene matches: 3. From germline, CDR1 is SGHAT and CDR2 FQNNGV. The CDR3 sequence is 15 residues long. Filled out from reference TRBV11-2 and TRBJ2-1, the complete variable domain reads EAGVAQSPRYKIIEKRQSVAFWCNPISGHATLYWYQQILGQGPKLLIQFQNNGVVDDSQLPKDRFSAERLKGVDSTLKIQPAKLEDSAVYLCASSSQRESYNEQFFGPGTRLTVL.

The rearrangement links TRBV19 to TRBJ1-4, with 7 bases fitting TRBD1. The CDR3 covers 13 residues. CDR1 is LNHDA and CDR2 is SQIVND in the germline V gene (reference sequence). Unmatched junction bases numbered 2, after V lost 7 bases and J lost 3 bases. The CDR3 sequence is CASTGTANEKLFF. The CDR3 coding sequence is TGTGCCAGTACCGGGACAGCTAATGAAAAACTGTTTTTT. The full variable domain, rest sourced from reference TRBV19 and TRBJ1-4, is DGGITQSPKYLFRKEGQNVTLSCEQNLNHDAMYWYRQDPGQGLRLIYYSQIVNDFQKGDIAEGYSVSREKKESFPLTVTSAQKNPTAFYLCASTGTANEKLFFGSGTQLSVL.